Below, 21 T cell receptor beta chains from the same sample are listed, as sequenced in a study of blood T cell repertoires in COVID-19. The protocol was immunoSEQ multiplex PCR, while the TCRdb copy is restricted to in-frame clones and leaves out a portion. The data show more than 300,000 clones, 88% seen once. Input material: PBMCs or T cells enriched from blood (not recorded which). All receptors come from a woman under 30 who had recovered from COVID-19.

The chain uses TRBV4-1 and TRBJ1-1, with D hard to call. From germline, CDR1 is MGHRA and CDR2 YSYEKL. This CDR3 contains 13 residues. The ends were cut back, 2 bases at V and 1 base at J, with 5 bases in the middle. The CDR3 region has the DNA TGCGCCAGCAGCCAAACGGGGAACACTGAAGCTTTCTTT. This encodes CASSQTGNTEAFF.

The genes are TRBV19 and TRBJ1-5, with D unresolved. Germline values: CDR1 LNHDA, CDR2 SQIVND (reference sequence). The CDR3 has 13 amino acids. Trimming pared 5 bases from V and 9 bases from J, leaving 14 bases between. CDR3 loop: CASSVEGGGPQHF. The CDR3 region has the DNA TGTGCCAGTAGTGTGGAGGGAGGTGGGCCCCAGCATTTT.

The chain joins TRBV14 to TRBJ1-6; D gene ambiguous. CDR3 length equals 14 residues. CDR1 is SGHDN and CDR2 is FVKESK in the germline V gene. V was clipped by 1 base and J by 4 bases, with 5 bases between them. Here the CDR3 DNA reads TGTGCCAGCAGCCAAGGACAATATAATTCACCCCTCCACTTT. This translates into CASSQGQYNSPLHF.

V gene TRBV6-5 combines with J gene TRBJ1-6, with D perhaps TRBD1 (6 bases). The CDR3 spans 14 residues. CDR1 is MNHEY and CDR2 is SVGAGI in the germline V gene. Trimming left V 5 bases short and J 10 bases short, with 15 bases between. CDR3 sequence: CASSKQGYRSPLHF. The CDR3 coding sequence is TGTGCCAGCAGTAAACAGGGTTATCGGTCACCCCTCCACTTT.

This clone occurred a few times. The chain combines TRBV6-1 with TRBJ1-3; 7 bases fit TRBD1. The germline gives CDR1 MNHNS, CDR2 SASEGT. With V trimmed by 1 base and J by 9 bases, 9 bases remained unmatched. The CDR3 contains 15 residues. DNA of the CDR3: TGTGCCAGCAGTGAAGAGTCAGGGGGGTTTGGCACCATATATTTT. It codes for CASSEESGGFGTIYF.

V is TRBV6-5 and J is TRBJ2-2; D call uncertain. Germline V gives CDR1 MNHEY, CDR2 SVGAGI. This CDR3 is 14 amino acids long. The V gene lost 0 bases and the J gene lost 5 bases, with 7 bases spanning the gap. The CDR3 DNA follows: TGTGCCAGCAGTTACTCGCCCGCGACCGGGGAGCTGTTTTTT. Translated, it gives CASSYSPATGELFF.

The CDR3 DNA reads as TGTGCCAGCAGCTCACAGGGGCGGAACACTGAAGCTTTCTTT. This codes for CASSSQGRNTEAFF. The V call is TRBV7-9, the J call TRBJ1-1; 7 bases agree with TRBD1. The CDR3 covers 14 residues. Trimming at V came to 4 bases and at J to 1 base, leaving 3 bases not matched to a gene. Germline V lookup: CDR1 SEHNR, CDR2 FQNEAQ (reference sequence).

This clone was counted a single time. The J gene is TRBJ2-3, the V gene TRBV28; 9 bases align to TRBD2. V gave up 1 base and J gave up 5 bases; unmatched junction bases: 7. Germline V gene lookup returns CDR1 MDHEN and CDR2 SYDVKM. The CDR3 spans 16 residues. The CDR3 DNA sequence: TGTGCCAGCAGTTTATTCCGCGGGGGGGCCGGAGATACGCAGTATTTT. Translation gives CASSLFRGGAGDTQYF.

The rearrangement links TRBV9 to TRBJ1-6, with a possible D match to TRBD1 (6 bases). The CDR3 runs to 14 residues. Between the trimmed V and J ends, which lost 3 bases and 6 bases, there was a span of 10 bases. CDR1 and CDR2 from the germline V gene are SGDLS and YYNGEE. CDR3 in amino acids: CASSAGQPNSPLHF. For the CDR3, the DNA is TGTGCCAGCAGCGCAGGACAGCCTAATTCACCCCTCCACTTT.

V usage is TRBV2 and J usage is TRBJ1-1; TRBD1 is a possible D gene (6 bases). Deletions cut 11 bases from V and 6 bases from J, with 19 bases between. The CDR3 consists of 13 residues. Per the germline V gene, CDR1 is SNHLY and CDR2 is FYNNEI. CDR3 sequence: CAAPGRGGPEAFF. The CDR3 region has the DNA TGTGCCGCCCCCGGGAGGGGGGGACCTGAAGCTTTCTTT.

The chain carries TRBV7-3 and TRBJ2-5, with 8 bases lining up with TRBD2. With 5 bases clipped from V and 2 bases from J, the junction kept 7 bases outside the gene matches. Germline CDR1 is SGHTA and CDR2 is FQGTGA. There are 15 residues in the CDR3. DNA for the CDR3: TGTGCCAGCAGCCTTAGCGGGGAGAAACAAGAGACCCAGTACTTC. This gives the protein CASSLSGEKQETQYF. Full variable domain (missing parts from reference TRBV7-3 and TRBJ2-5): GAGVSQTPSNKVTEKGKYVELRCDPISGHTALYWYRQSLGQGPEFLIYFQGTGAADDSGLPNDRFFAVRPEGSVSTLKIQRTERGDSAVYLCASSLSGEKQETQYFGPGTRLLVL.

V and J are TRBV4-1 and TRBJ2-7; D possibly corresponds to TRBD1 (6 bases). V lost 1 base to trimming and J lost 2 bases, with 15 bases between them. This CDR3 is built from 16 residues. The V gene's germline CDR1 is MGHRA and CDR2 YSYEKL. The CDR3 DNA reads TGCGCCAGCAGCCAAGGCCCCCCGGGGACAACCTACGAGCAGTACTTC. It specifies CASSQGPPGTTYEQYF.

The chain is built from TRBV10-3 and TRBJ1-4; a weak D match, TRBD1 (5 bases). The ends were cut back, 4 bases at V and 8 bases at J, with 11 bases in the middle. The CDR3 runs 13 residues. In germline, CDR1 is ENHRY, CDR2 SYGVKD. The CDR3 DNA follows: TGTGCCATCAGTGCGCGGACAACCGAAAAACTGTTTTTT. Protein product: CAISARTTEKLFF.

This clone was picked up one time. The chain couples TRBV19 to TRBJ2-7; unclear D gene. The germline V gene encodes CDR1 LNHDA and CDR2 SQIVND (reference sequence). Between the trimmed V and J ends, which lost 2 bases and 2 bases, there was a span of 13 bases. The CDR3 covers 15 residues. CDR3 nucleotides: TGTGCCAGTAGTATAAATAGCCGGCCGACCTACGAGCAGTACTTC. This gives the protein CASSINSRPTYEQYF.

The chain recombines TRBV19 with TRBJ2-1; tentatively, D is TRBD2 (5 bases). V was pared by 6 bases and J by 3 bases, with 12 bases between. CDR1 is LNHDA and CDR2 is SQIVND in the germline V gene (reference sequence). The CDR3 contains 14 residues. The chain's CDR3 is CASRETGYYNEQFF. The CDR3 bases are TGTGCCAGTAGGGAAACGGGGTACTACAATGAGCAGTTCTTC.

The V call is TRBV27, the J call TRBJ1-2; D might be TRBD1 (6 bases). CDR1 is MNHEY and CDR2 is SMNVEV in the germline V gene (reference sequence). With 1 base removed from V and 1 base from J, the gap between germline ends came to 13 bases. The CDR3 has 16 amino acids. The CDR3 bases are TGTGCCAGCAGTTTATTGGGCCAGGGGTTTAACTATGGCTACACCTTC. Translation: CASSLLGQGFNYGYTF.

The chain joins TRBV30 to TRBJ1-6; unclear D gene. V shed 0 bases and J shed 0 bases, with 12 bases lying between them. This CDR3 has 17 amino acids. Germline V gene lookup returns CDR1 GTSNPN and CDR2 SVGIG (reference sequence). The CDR3 reads CAWSVDRRSSYNSPLHF. CDR3 nucleotide sequence: TGTGCCTGGAGTGTAGACCGGAGAAGCTCCTATAATTCACCCCTCCACTTT.

This chain joins TRBV27 and TRBJ2-7; TRBD2 might be the D (6 bases). CDR3 size: 13 residues. Trimming cost V 8 bases and J 4 bases, with 15 bases left between them. Germline V CDR1 and CDR2: MNHEY, SMNVEV (reference sequence). The CDR3 loop reads CASAYGGSYEQYF. In nucleotides, the CDR3 is TGTGCCAGCGCCTACGGAGGGAGTTACGAGCAGTACTTC.

The chain is built from TRBV6-6 and TRBJ2-1, with 7 bases identical to TRBD2. The CDR3 covers 11 residues. Trimming removed 2 bases from V and 16 bases from J; junction bases left unmatched: 5. Germline assignment: CDR1 MNHNY and CDR2 SVGAGI (reference sequence). The CDR3 is CASSYPGTTFF. The CDR3 DNA follows: TGTGCCAGCAGTTACCCCGGGACTACCTTCTTC.

The chain carries TRBV4-1 and TRBJ1-4; D ambiguous. The CDR3 runs to 16 residues. Germline-derived CDR1 and CDR2 are MGHRA and YSYEKL. Trimming shortened V by 0 bases and J by 5 bases, and 13 bases separated the two germline ends. The CDR3 reads CASSQERAAPNEKLFF. The CDR3 DNA is TGCGCCAGCAGCCAAGAGAGGGCGGCGCCGAATGAAAAACTGTTTTTT.

This sequence joins TRBV7-8 and TRBJ1-5; 9 nucleotides line up with TRBD1. CDR1 SGHVS and CDR2 FQNEAQ come from the germline V gene. The junction had 2 bases not matched to a gene; V was cut back by 1 base and J by 7 bases. This CDR3 has 14 amino acids. CDR3 amino acids: CASSLGTGVQPQHF. As DNA, the CDR3 is TGTGCCAGCAGCTTAGGGACAGGGGTGCAGCCCCAGCATTTT.